This TCR beta chain comes out of a study of T cell repertoires in cytomegalovirus infection (dated by TCRdb to the late 2010s). The study in broad terms: Recently identified HLA-C-restricted CMV epitopes, whose presentation resists viral immunomodulation, were targeted by peptide stimulations together with well-studied HLA-B-restricted epitopes. The HLA type of each donor mattered for the analysis, because public TCR beta signatures pointed to carriage of CMV infection along with the matching HLA type. Broader findings and caveats from the paper: The ex vivo response was dominated by HLA-C-restricted CMV-specific TCR beta clonotypes, which also provided the single most frequent clonotype in two of eight donors. In both this cohort and an independent cohort of over 350 donors, the cumulative frequency of public TCR beta family members distinguished carriers of CMV infection plus the relevant HLA type.

In regard to this clonotype: What this receptor recognizes is not known. Base qualities are not at hand, and no much larger clone is one base apart.

The treatment or condition label of this sample denotes: in vitro stimulation with specific CMV peptide epitopes to enrich CMV-specific T cells. The listed sequencing device is Illumina HiSeq 1500. Through fastp at Q25 and MiXCR, TCRdb rebuilt clones from the public reads, retaining in-frame beta chains. Here each entry gathers all rows of one CDR3 protein and keeps the most common genes and DNA. This sample gives around 900,000 distinct CDR3 sequences in total; around 30% of them show up just once. The ten largest clonotypes hold more than 12% of the sample. The source of this sequence is a human donor in good health (CMV status not recorded). Some clones in this sample may be carry-over from other donors' samples. The specimen was cultured CD8+ T cells from PBMCs, collected from culture after CMV antigen stimulation.

The DNA sequence reads TGTGCCAGCAGCTACAGGCGCCCCTACGAGCAGTACGTC. Its protein product is CASSYRRPYEQYV. The chain is assembled from TRBV7-8 and TRBJ2-7; tentative D gene TRBD1, with 5 bases matching. V is cut by 4 bases and J by 2 bases, and the space between the germline ends is 9 bases. The CDR3 measures 13 amino acids from cysteine to valine. This entry keeps only the CDR3 DNA: 39 bases, framed from base 1. CDR1 is given as SGHVS and CDR2 as FQNEAQ, both from the germline V gene.